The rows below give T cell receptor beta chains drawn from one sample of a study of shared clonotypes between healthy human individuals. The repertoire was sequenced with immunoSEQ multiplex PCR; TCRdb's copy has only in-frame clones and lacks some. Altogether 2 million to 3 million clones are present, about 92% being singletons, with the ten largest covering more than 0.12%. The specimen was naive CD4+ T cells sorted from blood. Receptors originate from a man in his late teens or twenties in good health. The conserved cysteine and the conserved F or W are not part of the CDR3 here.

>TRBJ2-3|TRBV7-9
ASSLVPGGPTDTQY
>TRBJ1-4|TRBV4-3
ASSQVVRATNEKLF
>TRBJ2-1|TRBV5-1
ASSLGGVGMNYNEQF
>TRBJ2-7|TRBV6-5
ASSNRAHEQY
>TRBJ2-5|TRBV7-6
ASSSRHFQETQY
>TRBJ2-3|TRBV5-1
ASSLYGSRTDTQY
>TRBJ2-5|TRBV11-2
ASSSKETQY
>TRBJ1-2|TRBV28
ASSLVGVAGYT
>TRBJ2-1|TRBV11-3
ASSFPSSGGDNEQF
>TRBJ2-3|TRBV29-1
SVVATDTQY
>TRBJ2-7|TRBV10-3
AISATGFEQY
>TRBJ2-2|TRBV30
AWSVLLFTNTGELF
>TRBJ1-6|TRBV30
AWTQQGMNSPLH
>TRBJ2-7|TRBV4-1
ASSHPRGQGNSEQY
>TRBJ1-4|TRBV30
AWSRVRENEKLF
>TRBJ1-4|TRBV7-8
ASSLVAGATNEKLF
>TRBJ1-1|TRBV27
ASSFQGWPNTEAF
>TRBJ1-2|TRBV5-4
ASSLVESNYGYT
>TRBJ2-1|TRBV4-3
ASSQSGSSYNEQF
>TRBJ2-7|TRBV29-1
SAGQGLSYEQY
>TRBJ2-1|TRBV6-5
ASSPGRGKVHEQF
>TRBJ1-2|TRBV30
AWSVPLGQGKSGAGYT
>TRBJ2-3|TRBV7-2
ASSPGTDTQY
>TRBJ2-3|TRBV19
ASRRQGATDTQY
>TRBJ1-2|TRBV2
ASSERGFYGYT
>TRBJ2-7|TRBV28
ASSSIDSLYEQY
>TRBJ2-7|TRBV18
ASSLTTGSSSYEQY
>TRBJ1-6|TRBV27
ASSSSFWGLNSPLH
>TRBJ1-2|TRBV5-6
ASSRGVPGASVYGYT
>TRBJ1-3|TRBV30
AWSRQNTIY
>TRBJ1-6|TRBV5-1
ASSSSGGNTVSPLH
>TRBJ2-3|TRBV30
AWVRGYTQY
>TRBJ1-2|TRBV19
ASSPWELANYGYT
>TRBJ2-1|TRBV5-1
ASSPRGQNSYNEQF
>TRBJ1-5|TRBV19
ASSRDRGSNQPQH
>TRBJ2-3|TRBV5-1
ASSSFPGTRGVTDTQY